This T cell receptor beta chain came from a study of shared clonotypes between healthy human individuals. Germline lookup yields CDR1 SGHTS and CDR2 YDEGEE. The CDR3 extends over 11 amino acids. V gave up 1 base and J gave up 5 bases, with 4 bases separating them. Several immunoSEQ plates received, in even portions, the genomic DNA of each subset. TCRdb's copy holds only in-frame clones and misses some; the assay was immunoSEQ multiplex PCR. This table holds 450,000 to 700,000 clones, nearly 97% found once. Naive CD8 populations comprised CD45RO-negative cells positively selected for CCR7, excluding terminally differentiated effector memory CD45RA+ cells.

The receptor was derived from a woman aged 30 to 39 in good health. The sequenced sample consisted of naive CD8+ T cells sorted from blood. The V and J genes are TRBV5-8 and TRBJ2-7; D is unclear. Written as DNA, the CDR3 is TGTGCCAGCAGCTTGCTAGACGAGCAGTACTTC. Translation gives CASSLLDEQYF.